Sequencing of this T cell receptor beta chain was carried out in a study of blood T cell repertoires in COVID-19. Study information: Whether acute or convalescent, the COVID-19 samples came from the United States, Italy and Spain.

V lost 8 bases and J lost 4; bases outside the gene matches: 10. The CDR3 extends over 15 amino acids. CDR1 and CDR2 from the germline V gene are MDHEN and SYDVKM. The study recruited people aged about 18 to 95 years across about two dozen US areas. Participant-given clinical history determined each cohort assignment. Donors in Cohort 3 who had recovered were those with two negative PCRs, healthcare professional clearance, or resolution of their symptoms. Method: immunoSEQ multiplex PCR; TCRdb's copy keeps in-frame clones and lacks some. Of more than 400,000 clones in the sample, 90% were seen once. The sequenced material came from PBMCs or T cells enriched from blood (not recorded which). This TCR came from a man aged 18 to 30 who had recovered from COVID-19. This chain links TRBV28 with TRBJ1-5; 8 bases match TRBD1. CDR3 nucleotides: TGTGCCAGCCACCTCCGGGACAGGCAAAATCAGCCCCAGCATTTT. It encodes CASHLRDRQNQPQHF. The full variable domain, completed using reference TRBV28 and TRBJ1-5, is DVKVTQSSRYLVKRTGEKVFLECVQDMDHENMFWYRQDPGLGLRLIYFSYDVKMKEKGDIPEGYSVSREKKERFSLILESASTNQTSMYLCASHLRDRQNQPQHFGDGTRLSIL.